This T cell receptor (beta chain) was captured by sequencing in a study of CD8 T cells in ankylosing spondylitis. Whole-study results and caveats: Several highly homologous variants formed a TCR beta motif that appeared characteristic of ankylosing spondylitis blood. A subset of motif variants has previously been described in the synovial fluid and blood of reactive arthritis. Relatively rare in peripheral blood, disease-linked clones were also CD8+.

Trimming took 1 base from V and 4 from J, leaving 8 bases between them. The CDR3 length is 14 residues. TCRdb ran MiXCR on the 5' RACE reads and lists one entry per CDR3 protein. The sample consists of almost 400,000 distinct CDR3 sequences, about a fifth of them appearing once. This clonotype came up many times. Its antigen is unidentified. This TCR came from a male donor with ankylosing spondylitis. Sample: blood, either unsorted or a sorted T cell fraction (not recorded which). This chain connects TRBV12-3 or TRBV12-4 to TRBJ1-5; no clear D. CDR3: CASSLGSRNQPQHF. Here the CDR3 DNA reads TGTGCCAGCAGTTTAGGTTCTAGGAATCAGCCCCAGCATTTT.